This is a list of T cell receptor beta chains from one sample in a study of OX40 agonist ivuxolimab in advanced cancers. The data were produced by immunoSEQ multiplex PCR, yet TCRdb's version contains in-frame clones alone and is incomplete. The sample contains about 110,000 clones, approximately 90% of which appear only once. Sequencing used CD4+ or CD8+ T cells sorted from blood, obtained in a trial of the OX40 agonist ivuxolimab. The receptors stem from an adult with an advanced solid tumor such as melanoma, head and neck, liver or kidney cancer. CDR3s include the opening cysteine and the closing phenylalanine or tryptophan. The D gene is left open where the match is weak. Clone size, where shown, is once, few, many, or a class for clones that have expanded.

clone_size,j_call,v_call,d_call,cdr3_nt,cdr3_aa
.,TRBJ2-7,TRBV5-1,TRBD1,TGCGCCAGCAGTTCCGGGACAGTAACCTACGAGCAGTACTTC,CASSSGTVTYEQYF
.,TRBJ2-7,TRBV12-2,.,TGTGCAAGTCGCCCACATCGAGAGGGTAGTAAGCAGTACTTC,CASRPHREGSKQYF
.,TRBJ2-7,TRBV11-2,TRBD1,TGTGCCAGCAGCCGCTCGTCAGGGGGCGGTAGGCAGTACTTC,CASSRSSGGGRQYF
few,TRBJ2-2,TRBV6-5,.,TGTGCCAGCAGAGTAAGGCAGACTAGCACCGGGGAGCTGTTTTTT,CASRVRQTSTGELFF
once,TRBJ2-7,TRBV5-4,TRBD2,TGTGCCAGCAGCACTAAACTACGGACTAGCGGGAGCAGTGAGATCTTC,CASSTKLRTSGSSEIF
once,TRBJ2-5,TRBV4-1,TRBD2,TGCGCCAGCAGCCACGAGGGGCGGGGGAACCAAGAGACCCAGTACTTC,CASSHEGRGNQETQYF
once,TRBJ2-1,TRBV5-1,TRBD1,TGCGCCAGCAGCTTGGTATCAGGGGGCTCTCATGAGCAGTTCTTC,CASSLVSGGSHEQFF
.,TRBJ2-3,TRBV2,TRBD2,TGTGCCAGCAGAGTTAGCGGGATTCCCACAGATACGCAGTATTTT,CASRVSGIPTDTQYF
.,TRBJ1-2,TRBV25-1,.,TGTGCCAGCAGTGAATATACAACACAGCCGGATGGCTACACCTTC,CASSEYTTQPDGYTF
.,TRBJ1-1,TRBV2,.,TGTGCCAGCAATCCCTGGGGCACTGAAGCTTTCTTT,CASNPWGTEAFF
once,TRBJ2-5,TRBV5-8,.,TGTGCCAGCAGATCCACAGAGACCCAGTACTTC,CASRSTETQYF
few,TRBJ2-2,TRBV10-1,.,TGCGCCAGCCGGGCAGGGGGGACCGGGGAGCTGTTTTTT,CASRAGGTGELFF
few,TRBJ1-4,TRBV6-5,.,TGTGCCAGCAGTTACTCGTCGGCTGCTGGAGAGGAAAAACTGTTTTTT,CASSYSSAAGEEKLFF
.,TRBJ2-5,TRBV6-5,.,TGTGCCAGCAGTTACTCCAGGAGTCAAGAGACCCAGTACTTC,CASSYSRSQETQYF
.,TRBJ2-1,TRBV6-1,TRBD1,TGTGCCAGCGGGGGACAGGGCCATTACAATGAGCAGTTCTTC,CASGGQGHYNEQFF
.,TRBJ1-1,TRBV30,.,TGTGCCTGGAGTGTAAATACAGCCCGGAACACTGAAGCTTTCTTT,CAWSVNTARNTEAFF
.,TRBJ1-4,TRBV7-7,.,TGTGCTAGCAGCTCGGGACACGGAAATGAAAAACTGTTTTTT,CASSSGHGNEKLFF
.,TRBJ2-7,TRBV5-1,.,TGCGCCAGCAGCTCCGGACCGGACCACTACGAGCAGTACTTC,CASSSGPDHYEQYF
.,TRBJ1-6,TRBV6-1,.,TGTGCCGGGCGCCGCTGGGGGGGTGATTCACCCCTCCACTTT,CAGRRWGGDSPLHF
.,TRBJ1-2,TRBV6-5,TRBD1,TGTGCCAGCAGTTACGTTCAGACAGGGGGTGGCTACACCTTC,CASSYVQTGGGYTF
.,TRBJ1-3,TRBV5-1,.,TGCGCCAGCAGCTTTAGCTCTGGAAACACCATATATTTT,CASSFSSGNTIYF
.,TRBJ2-5,TRBV10-3,TRBD1,TGTGCCATCAGTGAACCCTGGACAGGAAAAGAGACCCAGTACTTC,CAISEPWTGKETQYF
once,TRBJ1-2,TRBV5-1,.,TGCGCCAGCAGTCTGGGACCGCTCAGGGTGGACTATGGCTACACCTTC,CASSLGPLRVDYGYTF
once,TRBJ2-1,TRBV4-1,TRBD2,TGCGCCAGCAGCCAAGGGACTAGCGTGCACAATGAGCAGTTCTTC,CASSQGTSVHNEQFF
.,TRBJ2-3,TRBV7-9,.,TGTGCCAGCAGCGGGGACAATTGGGACACAGATACGCAGTATTTT,CASSGDNWDTDTQYF
.,TRBJ2-1,TRBV29-1,TRBD1,TGCAGCGTTGAGGGACAGGAGAATTTCAATGAGCAGTTCTTC,CSVEGQENFNEQFF
few,TRBJ1-2,TRBV5-4,.,TGTGCCAGCAGCTTGGTGGGGCTAGGCTACACCTTC,CASSLVGLGYTF
.,TRBJ2-6,TRBV19,TRBD2,TGTGCCAGTAGTATAGATCGAGCCGGGACTAGCGGGGCTGGGGCCAACGTCCTGACTTTC,CASSIDRAGTSGAGANVLTF
.,TRBJ2-3,TRBV10-3,TRBD2,TGTGCCATCGGGACTAGCGGATTCGGGGGTGGCACAGATACGCAGTATTTT,CAIGTSGFGGGTDTQYF
.,TRBJ1-1,TRBV2,.,TGTGCCAGCAGTGAAAGTAGGGACACTGAAGCTTTCTTT,CASSESRDTEAFF
.,TRBJ2-1,TRBV2,TRBD2,TGTGCCAGCAGTTCTAGCGGTAGCTCCTACAATGAGCAGTTCTTC,CASSSSGSSYNEQFF
few,TRBJ2-7,TRBV18,.,TGTGCCAGCTCACCACGGGAGTGGGGCGAGCAGTACTTC,CASSPREWGEQYF
.,TRBJ2-3,TRBV18,.,TGTGCCAGCTCACTCCCGGAAACAGATACGCAGTATTTT,CASSLPETDTQYF
.,TRBJ2-1,TRBV5-5,TRBD2,TGTGCCAGCAGCTTGGTATCTAGCGGGGGGCCCACTTACAATGAGCAGTTCTTC,CASSLVSSGGPTYNEQFF
.,TRBJ2-3,TRBV5-1,TRBD2,TGCGCCAGCAGCTTGGAGTCTAGCGGGGGATCAGATACGCAGTATTTT,CASSLESSGGSDTQYF